A single sample is the source of the 30 T cell receptor beta chains below, sequenced in a study of blood T cells in healthy people across ages. The second PCR ran 7 to 11 cycles with a sample-barcoded 5' primer and J-beta primers. TCRdb called the 5' RACE reads again in MiXCR, with one record for every CDR3 protein. The data show over 1,200,000 distinct CDR3 sequences, 45% to 70% seen once. The sequenced sample was blood. The receptors come from a man aged 18 to 30 in good health.

The rearrangement joins TRBV6-2 or TRBV6-3 to TRBJ2-1; maybe TRBD1 (5 bases). Germline loops: CDR1 MNHEY, CDR2 SVGEGT. Trimming stripped 5 bases from V and 1 base from J, with 15 bases between. The CDR3 length is 16 residues. The CDR3 DNA reads as TGTGCCAGCAGTCCCCGCCGCCAGGGTTCCTACAATGAGCAGTTCTTC. It specifies CASSPRRQGSYNEQFF.

The chain combines TRBV6-6 with TRBJ2-2; D perhaps matches TRBD1 (6 bases). The ends were cut back, 7 bases at V and 2 bases at J, with 11 bases in the middle. This CDR3 contains 14 residues. The germline V gene has CDR1 MNHNY and CDR2 SVGAGI (reference sequence). CDR3 sequence reads: CASTKQGNTGELFF. CDR3 bases: TGTGCCAGCACCAAACAGGGAAACACCGGGGAGCTGTTTTTT.

V is TRBV5-1 and J is TRBJ2-3, with D unresolved. Germline CDR1 reads SGHRS; CDR2 reads YFSETQ. The V end was cut by 0 bases, the J end by 2 bases, with 13 bases between. The CDR3 covers 16 residues. The CDR3 DNA reads TGCGCCAGCAGCTTGGTCGAACCCCGCTACACAGATACGCAGTATTTT. This encodes CASSLVEPRYTDTQYF.

V is TRBV3-1 and J is TRBJ2-1; D possibly corresponds to TRBD2 (5 bases). CDR1 and CDR2 from the germline V gene are LGHDT and YNNKEL (reference sequence). This CDR3 comprises 16 residues. The V and J ends lost 4 bases and 6 bases respectively, with 19 bases between them. CDR3 amino acids: CASSPPGLSLGNEQFF. The DNA of the CDR3 is TGTGCCAGCAGCCCTCCTGGATTATCACTAGGCAATGAGCAGTTCTTC.

In this sample, this clonotype turned up a few times. The gene calls are TRBV27 and TRBJ1-1; D not certain. V lost 3 bases and J 0 bases, leaving 8 bases between the germline ends. This CDR3 spans 14 amino acids. The germline CDR1 and CDR2 sequences are MNHEY and SMNVEV (reference sequence). Here the CDR3 reads CASSFSTLNTEAFF. CDR3 bases: TGTGCCAGCAGTTTCTCAACCCTGAACACTGAAGCTTTCTTT.

The chain carries TRBV29-1 and TRBJ2-4, with unresolved D. The J call could be wrong; TRBJ2-7 is a better fit for the DNA end. The CDR3 extends over 12 amino acids. Germline V gene data show CDR1 as SQVTM and CDR2 as ANQGSEA. The DNA of the CDR3 is TGCAGCGTTCGGGCAGTTCCTTACGAGCAGTACTTC. Protein product: CSVRAVPYEQYF.

This chain connects TRBV13 to TRBJ2-1; 9 nucleotides match TRBD1. The CDR3 extends over 15 amino acids. The V gene end was trimmed by 4 bases and the J gene end by 6 bases; junction bases not matched to a gene: 7. Looked up from germline, CDR1 is PRHDT and CDR2 is FYEKMQ (reference sequence). CDR3 protein: CASSSRDRAPNEQFF. The CDR3 DNA reads as TGTGCCAGCAGCTCCCGGGACAGGGCTCCCAATGAGCAGTTCTTC.

The gene calls are TRBV10-3 and TRBJ2-2; D possibly uses TRBD1 or TRBD2 (5 bases each). Trimming removed 8 bases at V and 5 bases at J, with 18 bases between. The CDR3 runs 15 residues. CDR1 and CDR2 from the germline V gene are ENHRY and SYGVKD. The CDR3 protein is CAISPRGRETGELFF. The CDR3 region has the DNA TGTGCCATCTCCCCACGGGGACGAGAAACCGGGGAGCTGTTTTTT.

The chain has TRBV29-1 and TRBJ2-7; possible D gene TRBD2, 6 bases. This CDR3 comprises 13 residues. Germline V gives CDR1 SQVTM, CDR2 ANQGSEA. V shed 4 bases and J shed 0 bases, with 10 bases lying between them. CDR3 sequence reads: CSVGGGDSYEQYF. The DNA for the CDR3 is TGCAGCGTTGGGGGCGGGGACTCCTACGAGCAGTACTTC.

V and J are TRBV20-1 and TRBJ2-7; 10 bases match TRBD1. V lost 5 bases to trimming and J lost 2 bases; unmatched junction nucleotides: 9. CDR1 is DFQATT, CDR2 SNEGSKA, per germline (reference sequence). The CDR3 is 15 amino acids. The CDR3 spells CSAQKRQGATYEQYF. The CDR3 DNA sequence: TGCAGTGCTCAAAAGAGACAGGGGGCGACCTACGAGCAGTACTTC.

This clonotype has only a few counts. The gene calls are TRBV20-1 and TRBJ2-7, with 8 bases identical to TRBD1. V lost 6 bases to trimming and J lost 5 bases; unmatched junction nucleotides: 15. Germline V gene lookup returns CDR1 DFQATT and CDR2 SNEGSKA (reference sequence). This CDR3 has 15 residues. CDR3 DNA sequence: TGCAGTGCAGCAACGGGACAGGATGTGATCGACGAGCAGTACTTC. As protein: CSAATGQDVIDEQYF.

For the CDR3, the DNA is TGTGCCAGCAGTCGAGGGGGCCCCAAAAACATTCAGTACTTC. This sequence encodes CASSRGGPKNIQYF. The chain joins TRBV6-6 to TRBJ2-4; TRBD1 matches at 7 bases. Trimming removed 5 bases from V and 2 bases from J; junction bases left unmatched: 3. The CDR3 spans 14 residues. Germline V gives CDR1 MNHNY, CDR2 SVGAGI (reference sequence).

In this sample, this clonotype turned up a few times. One end of the junction does not line up with germline, which may come from a read error. J is TRBJ2-4 and V is TRBV6-6; D is unclear. The J call may be mistaken, given a closer DNA end match to TRBJ2-7. Germline assignment: CDR1 MNHNY and CDR2 SVGAGI (reference sequence). This CDR3 comprises 14 residues. The CDR3 protein is CASSYGYYSCEQYF. CDR3 nucleotide sequence: TGTGCCAGCAGTTACGGCTATTACTCCTGCGAGCAGTACTTC.

This chain links TRBV27 with TRBJ2-3, with no clear D. V lost 5 bases and J lost 6, with 12 bases in between. Germline V gives CDR1 MNHEY, CDR2 SMNVEV (reference sequence). The CDR3 is 13 amino acids. CDR3 DNA sequence: TGTGCCAGCAGTGTCAATGCCGCGGATACGCAGTATTTT. Residues: CASSVNAADTQYF.

CDR3 region: CASSLLSPAGGSETQYF. The CDR3 bases are TGTGCCAGCAGTTTATTGTCCCCAGCGGGGGGTTCAGAGACCCAGTACTTC. V usage is TRBV27 and J usage is TRBJ2-5, with 9 positions matching TRBD2. V shed 1 base and J 4 bases; nucleotides not matched to a gene: 10. The germline V gene encodes CDR1 MNHEY and CDR2 SMNVEV (reference sequence). The CDR3 extends over 17 amino acids.

This chain links TRBV7-9 with TRBJ1-5, with D tentatively TRBD1 (5 bases). The germline V gene encodes CDR1 SEHNR and CDR2 FQNEAQ (reference sequence). V lost 2 bases, J lost 5 bases, and 7 bases lay in between. This CDR3 region has 13 residues. The CDR3 loop reads CASSLLQDQPQHF. CDR3 in DNA: TGTGCCAGCAGCTTATTACAGGATCAGCCCCAGCATTTT.

The sample holds a few counts of this clonotype. The chain is built from TRBV5-5 and TRBJ2-4; D possibly corresponds to TRBD2 (5 bases). Germline values: CDR1 SGHKS, CDR2 YYEKEE (reference sequence). V lost 0 bases, J lost 4 bases, and 8 bases lay in between. The CDR3 runs to 14 residues. The CDR3 sequence is CASSLVGDKNIQYF. The CDR3 DNA follows: TGTGCCAGCAGCTTGGTCGGGGATAAAAACATTCAGTACTTC.

The chain joins TRBV11-2 to TRBJ1-1, with 8 bases identical to TRBD1. V shed 5 bases and J 4 bases; nucleotides not matched to a gene: 6. The CDR3 extends over 14 amino acids. CDR1 is SGHAT and CDR2 is FQNNGV in the germline V gene. CDR3 bases: TGTGCCAGCAGCACTGGACAGGGAGCCACTGAAGCTTTCTTT. Translating it yields CASSTGQGATEAFF.

The chain uses TRBV10-3 and TRBJ1-1; D is unresolved. This CDR3 is built from 15 residues. V lost 6 bases and J lost 0, with 14 bases in between. Per the germline V gene, CDR1 is ENHRY and CDR2 is SYGVKD. As DNA, the CDR3 is TGTGCCATCAGGGAGGAAGGAACCCTGAACACTGAAGCTTTCTTT. Residues: CAIREEGTLNTEAFF.

This clonotype was seen only a few times. The gene calls are TRBV6-2 or TRBV6-3 and TRBJ2-7; D is undetermined. The CDR3 consists of 13 residues. The V gene's germline CDR1 is MNHEY and CDR2 SVGEGT. Trimming took off 9 bases at V and 0 bases at J, with 12 bases between the two ends. The CDR3 bases are TGTGCCAGTGAGGATAGGGCCTCCTACGAGCAGTACTTC. Its translation is CASEDRASYEQYF.

The chain recombines TRBV2 with TRBJ2-2; 7 bases align to TRBD1. V trimming: 4 bases; J trimming: 8 bases; junction bases outside the gene matches: 4. CDR3 length equals 13 residues. The germline V gene has CDR1 SNHLY and CDR2 FYNNEI. The CDR3 region has the DNA TGTGCCAGCAGTGTAAGGGGGCCGGGGGAGCTGTTTTTT. Translated: CASSVRGPGELFF.

V and J are TRBV4-1 and TRBJ2-5; TRBD1 aligns across 10 bases. The DNA end is a closer match to TRBJ2-7, so the J assignment may be wrong. Germline loops: CDR1 MGHRA, CDR2 YSYEKL. This CDR3 has 17 residues. DNA for the CDR3: TGCGCCAGCAGCCCCCTTCCCACCGGGACAGGGGTCCACGAGCAGTACTTC. It specifies CASSPLPTGTGVHEQYF.

The V call is TRBV4-2, the J call TRBJ2-5, with TRBD1 as a possible D gene (6 bases). The CDR3 spans 14 residues. From germline, CDR1 is LGHNA and CDR2 YNFKEQ. V gave up 3 bases and J gave up 11 bases, with 19 bases separating them. The CDR3, as DNA: TGTGCCAGCAGCCACAGCGAGAGGGACAATGAGCAGTACTTC. Translated: CASSHSERDNEQYF.

This clonotype was seen a few times. The V call is TRBV4-1, the J call TRBJ1-2; D is possibly TRBD1 (5 bases). The germline gives CDR1 MGHRA, CDR2 YSYEKL. Trimming took off 0 bases at V and 10 bases at J, with 9 bases between the two ends. The CDR3 loop spans 12 amino acids. This CDR3 reads CASSQDGADYTF. The CDR3 DNA reads as TGCGCCAGCAGCCAAGATGGGGCAGACTACACCTTC.

Comment on this clonotype: The junction departs from the called germline gene at one end, perhaps through a read error. V is TRBV12-3 or TRBV12-4 and J is TRBJ2-1; a possible D gene is TRBD2 (6 bases). CDR3 length: 14 residues. In DNA form, the CDR3 reads TGTGCCGGCAGCCGTACTAGCCGCAACAATGAGCAGTTCTTC. It translates to CAGSRTSRNNEQFF.

V usage is TRBV5-1 and J usage is TRBJ2-4; D may be TRBD2 (6 bases). Matching the DNA end better, TRBJ2-5 makes the J call doubtful. CDR1 is SGHRS and CDR2 is YFSETQ in the germline V gene. The CDR3 covers 17 residues. The CDR3 protein is CASSLDEKEGFQETQYF. The CDR3 bases are TGCGCCAGCAGCTTGGACGAAAAGGAGGGATTCCAAGAGACCCAGTACTTC.

The genes are TRBV15 and TRBJ2-1; D unresolved. The CDR3 runs to 13 residues. The V and J ends lost 5 bases and 0 bases respectively, with 5 bases between them. Looked up from germline, CDR1 is LNHNV and CDR2 is YYDKDF (reference sequence). The CDR3 loop is CATSPNSYNEQFF. The CDR3 nucleotides are TGTGCCACCAGCCCAAACTCCTACAATGAGCAGTTCTTC.

CDR3 region: CASSSNADRGLYNTEAFF. The CDR3 nucleotides are TGTGCCAGCAGCTCAAACGCTGACAGGGGGCTTTATAACACTGAAGCTTTCTTT. The chain links TRBV5-6 to TRBJ1-1; 10 nucleotides align to TRBD1. Trimming cost V 3 bases and J 2 bases; bases outside gene matches: 13. This CDR3 is built from 18 residues. Germline loops: CDR1 SGHDT, CDR2 YYEEEE.

The V and J genes are TRBV7-9 and TRBJ1-4; D gene ambiguous. V lost 7 bases to trimming and J lost 7 bases, with 13 bases between them. The germline gives CDR1 SEHNR, CDR2 FQNEAQ (reference sequence). The CDR3 covers 13 residues. The CDR3 loop is CASTPLGSEKLFF. The CDR3 DNA follows: TGTGCCAGCACCCCCCTTGGTAGTGAAAAACTGTTTTTT.

V is TRBV6-1 and J is TRBJ2-1; TRBD2 might be the D (6 bases). The V gene's germline CDR1 is MNHNS and CDR2 SASEGT. CDR3 size: 18 residues. The germline V and J ends were trimmed by 6 bases and 5 bases, with 26 bases remaining between them. In DNA, the CDR3 is TGTGCCAGCAGCGTTAAGATTTCAATAGTATCGGGGGACAATGAGCAGTTCTTC. Amino acids: CASSVKISIVSGDNEQFF.